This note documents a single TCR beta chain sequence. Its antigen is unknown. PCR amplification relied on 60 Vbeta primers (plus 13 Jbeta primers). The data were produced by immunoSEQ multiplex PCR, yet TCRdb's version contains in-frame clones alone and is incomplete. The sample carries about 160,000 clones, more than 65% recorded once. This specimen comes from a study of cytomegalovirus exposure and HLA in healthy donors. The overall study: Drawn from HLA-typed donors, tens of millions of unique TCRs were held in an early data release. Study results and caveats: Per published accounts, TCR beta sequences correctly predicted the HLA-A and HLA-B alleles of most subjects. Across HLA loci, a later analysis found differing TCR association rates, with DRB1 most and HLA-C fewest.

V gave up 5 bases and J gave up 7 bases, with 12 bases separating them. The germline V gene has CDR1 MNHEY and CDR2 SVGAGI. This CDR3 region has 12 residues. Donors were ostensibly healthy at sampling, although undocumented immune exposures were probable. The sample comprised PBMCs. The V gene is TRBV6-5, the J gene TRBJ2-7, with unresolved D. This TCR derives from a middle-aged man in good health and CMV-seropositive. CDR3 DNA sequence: TGTGCCAGCAGTGAGGTTTTAAGGGAGCAGTACGTC. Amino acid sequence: CASSEVLREQYV.